This TCR beta chain appears in the sequencing data of a study of blood T cell repertoires in COVID-19. Study overall: Sources were T cells, B-cell-depleted T cells, or PBMCs; the material itself was cDNA or gDNA.

The germline CDR1 and CDR2 sequences are SEHNR and FQNEAQ (reference sequence). The junction had 7 bases not matched to a gene; V was cut back by 6 bases and J by 1 base. The CDR3 has 18 residues. Authors' methods: Quantification of nucleated cells was approximated via reference gene primer amplification. Only in-frame clones appear in the TCRdb table, and some are missing; sequencing was by immunoSEQ multiplex PCR. The V and J calls and clone size were taken over from that table, and D and trimming were inferred from the DNA. The sample contains 200,000 to 300,000 clones, 84% of which appear only once.

Sequenced sample: peripheral blood. This receptor was obtained from a human donor in a cohort sampled during active COVID-19. The J gene is TRBJ1-6, the V gene TRBV7-9; TRBD1 aligns across 12 bases. The DNA for the CDR3 is TGTGCCAGCAGTTACGGGACAGGGGGCAGGTCCTATAATTCACCCCTCCACTTT. Translated, it gives CASSYGTGGRSYNSPLHF.